Listed here is a single T cell receptor (beta chain). Its matching antigen is unknown. This may arise from a read error, as a much more abundant clone is one base away. This entry comes from a study of early T cells in non-severe SARS-CoV-2 infection. Background on the study: Chains stayed unpaired after sequencing of bulk RNA from unsorted whole blood. Whole-study findings and limits: Lookups in VDJdb leaned toward anti-spike CD8 responses and missed private and CD4 specificities.

Attachment of unique molecular identifiers to individual cDNA molecules was performed. Via MiXCR, TCRdb re-called the 5' RACE reads, giving one row per CDR3 protein. Here the sample spans tens of thousands of distinct CDR3 sequences, 12% being singletons. The receptor comes from an adult who was a healthcare worker with PCR-confirmed SARS-CoV-2 infection or an uninfected control (not recorded which). Source material: whole blood.

CDR3 protein: CSSRDRTMNTEAFF. CDR3 nucleotide sequence: TGCTCCAGCAGGGACAGGACCATGAACACTGAAGCTTTCTTT. This sequence joins TRBV4-1 and TRBJ1-1; 8 bases are shared with TRBD1. Germline CDR1 and CDR2: MGHRA and YSYEKL. CDR3 length: 14 residues.